Below are 3 T cell receptor beta chains sequenced from a single sample in a study of prognosis after radiotherapy for stage I lung cancer. Amplicons of TCR beta CDR3 were generated from genomic DNA by two-round multiplex PCR. The authors ran first-round PCR with primers specific to each TRBV and TRBJ gene. One entry per CDR3 protein results from TCRdb running MiXCR on the multiplex PCR reads. This table has 50,000 to 75,000 distinct CDR3 sequences, more than 20% appearing once. The input for sequencing was PBMCs, taken before or after stereotactic body radiation therapy (not recorded which). The receptor set was obtained from a donor over 45 with non-small cell lung cancer.

The table lists this clonotype with many counts. The gene calls are TRBV5-1 and TRBJ2-1; no definite D call. V was pared by 4 bases and J by 0 bases, with 11 bases between. The CDR3 has 15 amino acids. Germline CDR1 is SGHRS and CDR2 is YFSETQ. CDR3 bases: TGCGCCAGCAGCGAGGACGGAGACTCCTACAATGAGCAGTTCTTC. This translates into CASSEDGDSYNEQFF.

At least ten counts were recorded for this clonotype. The chain employs TRBV5-1 and TRBJ1-2; D gene uncertain. V lost 2 bases and J 0 bases, leaving 5 bases between the germline ends. Germline assignment: CDR1 SGHRS and CDR2 YFSETQ. The CDR3 has 13 residues. The CDR3 spells CASSLEPNYGYTF. Written as DNA, the CDR3 is TGCGCCAGCAGCTTAGAACCTAACTATGGCTACACCTTC.

This clonotype was seen at least ten times. The chain links TRBV7-2 to TRBJ1-5, with D possibly being TRBD1 (6 bases). The CDR3 has 14 residues. V was clipped by 10 bases and J by 6 bases, with 19 bases between them. Germline lookup yields CDR1 SGHTA and CDR2 FQGNSA. CDR3 nucleotide sequence: TGTGCCACCCTCCCAACTGGGGGCAGTCAGCCCCAGCATTTT. Protein: CATLPTGGSQPQHF.